The 15 T cell receptor beta chains presented below share a single source sample, sequenced in a study of shared clonotypes between healthy human individuals. Profiled with immunoSEQ multiplex PCR; TCRdb holds only in-frame clones, not every one. The table lists roughly 2.1 million clones, approximately 94% of them singletons. Selected positively for CCR7 and CD45RO-negative, naive CD8 cells excluded terminally differentiated effector memory CD45RA+ cells. Sample: naive CD8+ T cells from PBMCs. Receptor source: a man between 18 and 29 years old in good health. Some clones in this sample may be carry-over from other donors' samples.

The sample holds one count of this clone. The chain is built from TRBV6-4 and TRBJ2-3; D is undetermined. V lost 3 bases to trimming and J lost 2 bases, with 9 bases between them. CDR3 length equals 14 residues. Germline CDR1 and CDR2: MRHNA and SNTAGT. Here the CDR3 reads CASSEVPFTDTQYF. CDR3 DNA sequence: TGTGCCAGCAGTGAAGTACCATTCACAGATACGCAGTATTTT.

CDR3 in amino acids: CASSAGVRVADTQYF. As DNA, the CDR3 is TGTGCCAGCAGCGCCGGCGTCCGGGTAGCAGATACGCAGTATTTT. The chain uses TRBV7-9 and TRBJ2-3; no definite D call. CDR3 length: 15 residues. Germline-derived CDR1 and CDR2 are SEHNR and FQNEAQ (reference sequence). Trimming stripped 5 bases from V and 4 bases from J, with 16 bases between.

J is TRBJ1-2 and V is TRBV14, with no clear D. Germline CDR1 and CDR2: SGHDN and FVKESK. The CDR3 runs to 15 residues. The V gene lost 3 bases and the J gene lost 6 bases, with 17 bases spanning the gap. The chain's CDR3 is CASSQRPVGRDGYTF. CDR3 sequence (DNA): TGTGCCAGCAGCCAGAGGCCCGTCGGGCGGGATGGCTACACCTTC.

The chain carries TRBV7-9 and TRBJ2-7; 10 bases map to TRBD2. In germline, CDR1 is SEHNR, CDR2 FQNEAQ (reference sequence). V trimming: 4 bases; J trimming: 2 bases; junction bases outside the gene matches: 8. The length of the CDR3 is 16 residues. The CDR3 spells CASSSPWTSGTYEQYF. CDR3 nucleotide sequence: TGTGCCAGCAGCTCACCATGGACTAGCGGCACCTACGAGCAGTACTTC.

The chain carries TRBV5-1 and TRBJ2-1; no firm D call. CDR1 and CDR2 from the germline V gene are SGHRS and YFSETQ. This CDR3 region has 15 residues. The V end was cut by 2 bases, the J end by 4 bases, with 13 bases between. CDR3 DNA: TGCGCCAGCAGCTTTCGGGCGGAAGGATACAATGAGCAGTTCTTC. Encoded protein: CASSFRAEGYNEQFF. Filled out from reference TRBV5-1 and TRBJ2-1, the complete variable domain reads KAGVTQTPRYLIKTRGQQVTLSCSPISGHRSVSWYQQTPGQGLQFLFEYFSETQRNKGNFPGRFSGRQFSNSRSEMNVSTLELGDSALYLCASSFRAEGYNEQFFGPGTRLTVL.

The genes are TRBV9 and TRBJ2-2, with 7 bases aligning to TRBD2. The CDR3 spans 15 residues. Unmatched junction bases numbered 3, after V lost 2 bases and J lost 2 bases. Germline CDR1 reads SGDLS; CDR2 reads YYNGEE. CDR3 amino acids: CASSVSGYNTGELFF. In nucleotides, the CDR3 is TGTGCCAGCAGCGTTAGCGGGTACAACACCGGGGAGCTGTTTTTT.

This clone appeared once. Other DNA sequences in this specimen translate into the identical CDR3. The chain carries TRBV9 and TRBJ2-7; 7 bases agree with TRBD2. The CDR3 has 15 amino acids. The trim removed 0 bases at V and 2 bases at J, leaving 5 bases unmatched. Per the germline V gene, CDR1 is SGDLS and CDR2 is YYNGEE. CDR3 DNA: TGTGCCAGCAGCGTAGCTAGCGGAGCAACCTACGAGCAGTACTTC. Amino acid sequence: CASSVASGATYEQYF.

The rearrangement links TRBV28 to TRBJ1-3; possibly TRBD1 for D (5 bases). The CDR3 consists of 14 residues. Germline CDR1 is MDHEN and CDR2 is SYDVKM. The V gene lost 7 bases and the J gene lost 0 bases, with 10 bases spanning the gap. The CDR3 sequence: CASTLGGSGNTIYF. The CDR3 DNA is TGTGCCAGCACCCTCGGGGGCTCTGGAAACACCATATATTTT.

This chain uses TRBV7-3 with TRBJ2-7; 7 bases fit TRBD1. Trimming took 1 base from V and 7 from J; bases not matched to a gene: 19. The CDR3 contains 18 residues. The V gene's germline CDR1 is SGHTA and CDR2 FQGTGA. CDR3 residues: CASSLRAPLRDSSGEQYF. The CDR3 nucleotides read TGTGCCAGCAGCTTAAGAGCCCCCCTGAGGGACAGTTCAGGTGAGCAGTACTTC. The full variable domain, in which reference TRBV7-3 and TRBJ2-7 provide the parts outside the CDR3, is GAGVSQTPSNKVTEKGKYVELRCDPISGHTALYWYRQSLGQGPEFLIYFQGTGAADDSGLPNDRFFAVRPEGSVSTLKIQRTERGDSAVYLCASSLRAPLRDSSGEQYFGPGTRLTVT.

Of note for this clone: Other DNA sequences in this specimen translate into the identical CDR3. The chain employs TRBV29-1 and TRBJ2-1; D unclear. Germline values: CDR1 SQVTM, CDR2 ANQGSEA. V lost 4 bases and J 1 base, leaving 8 bases between the germline ends. The length of the CDR3 is 13 residues. CDR3 coding DNA: TGCAGCGTTGGTGGGCTATCCTACAATGAGCAGTTCTTC. Translated, it gives CSVGGLSYNEQFF.

This chain connects TRBV7-9 to TRBJ2-3; D not resolved. The CDR3 totals 13 residues. CDR1 is SEHNR and CDR2 is FQNEAQ in the germline V gene (reference sequence). Trimming took off 4 bases at V and 4 bases at J, with 9 bases between the two ends. CDR3 sequence (DNA): TGTGCCAGCAGCTCAGACCGGGCAGATACGCAGTATTTT. This encodes CASSSDRADTQYF.

The chain carries TRBV13 and TRBJ2-1; no clear D gene. This CDR3 contains 14 residues. Trimming took off 1 base at V and 3 bases at J, with 7 bases between the two ends. Germline V gives CDR1 PRHDT, CDR2 FYEKMQ (reference sequence). The CDR3 sequence is CASSLDGNYNEQFF. Here the CDR3 DNA reads TGTGCCAGCAGCTTAGACGGCAACTACAATGAGCAGTTCTTC. The variable domain in full, completed from reference TRBV13 and TRBJ2-1, reads AAGVIQSPRHLIKEKRETATLKCYPIPRHDTVYWYQQGPGQDPQFLISFYEKMQSDKGSIPDRFSAQQFSDYHSELNMSSLELGDSALYFCASSLDGNYNEQFFGPGTRLTVL.

The chain links TRBV27 to TRBJ2-7; weak D call: TRBD1 (7 bases). V shed 2 bases and J shed 4 bases, with 12 bases lying between them. The CDR3 length is 14 residues. CDR1 is MNHEY and CDR2 is SMNVEV in the germline V gene (reference sequence). The CDR3 sequence: CASSLQGEAYEQYF. As DNA, the CDR3 is TGTGCCAGCAGTTTACAGGGGGAGGCGTACGAGCAGTACTTC.

CDR3 region: CATRQGSSYNEQFF. The CDR3 bases are TGTGCCACCCGGCAGGGGAGCTCCTACAATGAGCAGTTCTTC. The V and J genes are TRBV6-4 and TRBJ2-1; a possible D gene is TRBD1 (6 bases). The CDR3 is made up of 14 amino acids. Looked up from germline, CDR1 is MRHNA and CDR2 is SNTAGT. The V end lost 10 bases, the J end lost 0 bases, and 13 bases lay between the germline ends.

The CDR3 protein is CASSIGLQVTGELFF. The DNA for the CDR3 is TGTGCCAGTAGTATAGGCCTACAGGTCACCGGGGAGCTGTTTTTT. The chain has TRBV19 and TRBJ2-2; perhaps TRBD1 as D (5 bases). The CDR3 covers 15 residues. The germline V gene has CDR1 LNHDA and CDR2 SQIVND (reference sequence). Trimming cost V 1 base and J 4 bases, with 10 bases left between them.